This record looks at one T cell receptor (beta chain) sequence and its context. The CDR3 is 13 residues long. V dropped 5 bases and J dropped 6; count of bases not matched to a gene: 2. From germline, CDR1 is MNHEY and CDR2 SMNVEV (reference sequence). This specimen belongs to a study of blood T cell repertoires in COVID-19. Participants came from roughly 24 US areas, aged roughly 18 to 90 years. Categorization into cohorts depended on clinical history that participants reported. In the authors' methods: Nucleated cell counts were estimated from reference gene primer amplification. Profiling relied on immunoSEQ multiplex PCR, and the TCRdb table lists in-frame clones only, not all of them. V and J calls and clone size come straight from that table; D and trimming were deduced from the DNA. In the table there are some 360,000 clones, roughly 90% of which are singletons.

The sequence was obtained from a woman aged 25 to 39 who had been exposed to COVID-19. V gene TRBV27 combines with J gene TRBJ2-5, with 11 bases aligning to TRBD2. Sample: PBMCs or T cells enriched from blood (not recorded which). DNA of the CDR3: TGTGCCAGCAGTCTAGCGGGAGGACAGACCCAGTACTTC. This sequence encodes CASSLAGGQTQYF.